This passage covers 26 T cell receptor beta chains from one sample sequenced in a study of blood T cell repertoires in COVID-19 (dated by TCRdb to 2018 to 2020). Libraries were constructed by the immunoSEQ multiplex PCR assay. TCRdb holds this immuneACCESS table with in-frame rearrangements only. Some clones are missing; in checked studies, unresolved V genes explain under half, and the rest has no known cause. This sample holds around 180,000 clones; around four fifths were observed only once. About 6.8% of the sample lies in the top ten. The sequenced sample was peripheral blood. The origin of the receptors is a man between 65 and 79 years old with active or convalescent COVID-19.

The rearrangement links TRBV2 to TRBJ2-1; 15 bases line up with TRBD2. CDR1 is SNHLY and CDR2 is FYNNEI in the germline V gene. There are 16 residues in the CDR3. J was trimmed by 7 bases and V by 6 bases; bases with no gene match: 7. CDR3 region: CASSFPGLAGGNEQFF. The CDR3 bases are TGTGCCAGCAGCTTCCCCGGACTAGCGGGAGGGAATGAGCAGTTCTTC. The variable domain in full, completed from reference TRBV2 and TRBJ2-1, reads EPEVTQTPSHQVTQMGQEVILRCVPISNHLYFYWYRQILGQKVEFLVSFYNNEISEKSEIFDDQFSVERPDGSNFTLKIRSTKLEDSAMYFCASSFPGLAGGNEQFFGPGTRLTVL.

The chain combines TRBV2 with TRBJ2-7; D is possibly TRBD1 (6 bases). The CDR3 is 15 residues long. Germline V gene lookup returns CDR1 SNHLY and CDR2 FYNNEI. Trimming cost V 6 bases and J 2 bases, with 17 bases left between them. CDR3 protein: CASSNPTGQPYEQYF. CDR3 DNA sequence: TGTGCCAGCAGCAATCCTACTGGACAGCCCTACGAGCAGTACTTC. The full variable domain, with the rest looked up from reference TRBV2 and TRBJ2-7, is EPEVTQTPSHQVTQMGQEVILRCVPISNHLYFYWYRQILGQKVEFLVSFYNNEISEKSEIFDDQFSVERPDGSNFTLKIRSTKLEDSAMYFCASSNPTGQPYEQYFGPGTRLTVT.

The chain has TRBV4-3 and TRBJ2-1; 11 bases map to TRBD2. Germline V gene data show CDR1 as LGHNA and CDR2 as YSLEER. The V and J ends lost 0 bases and 4 bases, in that order; junction bases with no gene match: 2. The length of the CDR3 is 16 residues. The CDR3: CASSQDGLAGYNEQFF. In DNA form, the CDR3 reads TGCGCCAGCAGCCAAGACGGACTAGCGGGTTACAATGAGCAGTTCTTC.

This CDR3 is CASSLYGRGGRYNEQFF. CDR3 nucleotide sequence: TGTGCCAGCAGCTTATATGGGCGGGGGGGCCGGTACAATGAGCAGTTCTTC. J is TRBJ2-1 and V is TRBV11-2; 9 nucleotides agree with TRBD2. J lost 4 bases, V lost 2 bases, and 9 bases had no gene match. CDR1 and CDR2 from the germline V gene are SGHAT and FQNNGV. The CDR3 is 17 residues long.

This clone was seen more than once but under ten times. J is TRBJ2-7 and V is TRBV9; 11 bases match TRBD2. CDR1 is SGDLS, CDR2 YYNGEE, per germline. The CDR3 is 16 amino acids. With V trimmed by 2 bases and J by 5 bases, 9 bases remained unmatched. The CDR3 DNA reads as TGTGCCAGCAGCGTCCTAGCGGGAGGATTCCGGGACGAGCAGTACTTC. Translating it yields CASSVLAGGFRDEQYF. The full variable domain, with the rest looked up from reference TRBV9 and TRBJ2-7, is DSGVTQTPKHLITATGQRVTLRCSPRSGDLSVYWYQQSLDQGLQFLIQYYNGEERAKGNILERFSAQQFPDLHSELNLSSLELGDSALYFCASSVLAGGFRDEQYFGPGTRLTVT.

The chain recombines TRBV6-5 with TRBJ2-5; 7 bases align to TRBD1. Trimming at V came to 5 bases and at J to 6 bases, leaving 9 bases not matched to a gene. Germline CDR1 is MNHEY and CDR2 is SVGAGI. The CDR3 consists of 14 residues. Written as DNA, the CDR3 is TGTGCCAGCAGTCGCGATGACAGGGCGCAGACCCAGTACTTC. This translates into CASSRDDRAQTQYF.

The chain recombines TRBV4-2 with TRBJ2-5; 11 positions agree with TRBD2. There are 17 residues in the CDR3. The V segment lost 0 bases and the J segment 2 bases; nucleotides outside the gene matches: 5. Per germline, CDR1 LGHNA and CDR2 YNFKEQ. The CDR3 nucleotides read TGTGCCAGCAGCCAAGAGGCCGCTAGCGGGGGGCAAGAGACCCAGTACTTC. Translation gives CASSQEAASGGQETQYF.

The chain links TRBV29-1 to TRBJ2-3; the match to TRBD2 covers 9 bases. V gave up 7 bases and J gave up 2 bases; unmatched junction bases: 7. The CDR3 contains 14 residues. Germline V gene sequence: CDR1 SQVTM, CDR2 ANQGSEA. The CDR3 protein is CSALAGAATDTQYF. The CDR3 DNA reads TGCAGCGCCTTAGCGGGAGCGGCCACAGATACGCAGTATTTT.

The chain links TRBV5-1 to TRBJ2-6; 8 positions match TRBD2. V was clipped by 6 bases and J by 0 bases; unmatched bases: 8. Germline CDR1 SGHRS, CDR2 YFSETQ. The CDR3 contains 17 residues. CDR3 DNA: TGCGCCAGCACTTCTCTAGCGGGCAACTCTGGGGCCAACGTCCTGACTTTC. As protein: CASTSLAGNSGANVLTF.

This chain joins TRBV19 and TRBJ2-4, with 7 positions matching TRBD2. This CDR3 has 17 residues. V lost 4 bases, J lost 0 bases, and 9 bases stayed unmatched. Looked up from germline, CDR1 is LNHDA and CDR2 is SQIVND (reference sequence). CDR3 sequence: CASSNGAGELAKNIQYF. The CDR3, as DNA: TGTGCCAGTAGTAACGGGGCGGGGGAACTAGCCAAAAACATTCAGTACTTC.

The rearrangement links TRBV4-3 to TRBJ1-2; 8 nucleotides align to TRBD1. CDR3 length equals 16 residues. J gave up 4 bases and V 0 bases, and 7 bases lay outside the gene matches. Germline assignment: CDR1 LGHNA and CDR2 YSLEER. The chain's CDR3 is CASSQDPQGASYGYTF. CDR3 nucleotides: TGCGCCAGCAGCCAAGATCCTCAGGGGGCGAGCTATGGCTACACCTTC.

The chain is built from TRBV5-4 and TRBJ1-1; maybe TRBD1 (5 bases). From germline, CDR1 is SGHNT and CDR2 YYREEE (reference sequence). The ends were cut back, 3 bases at V and 3 bases at J, with 15 bases in the middle. The CDR3 totals 15 residues. CDR3 nucleotides: TGTGCCAGCAGCTCGGGGGGGGATTGGGACACTGAAGCTTTCTTT. This translates into CASSSGGDWDTEAFF.

The chain has TRBV10-2 and TRBJ2-5; 11 positions agree with TRBD1. From germline, CDR1 is WSHSY and CDR2 SAAADI. The V and J ends lost 4 bases and 3 bases, in that order; junction bases with no gene match: 1. This CDR3 spans 14 amino acids. In DNA form, the CDR3 reads TGCGCCAGCAGTGGGACAGGGGGCGAAGAGACCCAGTACTTC. It specifies CASSGTGGEETQYF.

The J gene is TRBJ2-3, the V gene TRBV5-1, with TRBD2 identical over 8 bases. V gave up 0 bases and J gave up 4 bases; unmatched junction bases: 4. The CDR3 has 15 residues. Germline V CDR1 and CDR2: SGHRS, YFSETQ. This chain's CDR3 is CASSLDGGAADTQYF. The CDR3 DNA reads TGCGCCAGCAGCTTGGACGGGGGGGCCGCAGATACGCAGTATTTT.

This clone showed up just once. The chain joins TRBV5-1 to TRBJ2-2; TRBD2 is a possible D gene (7 bases). The ends were cut back, 3 bases at V and 4 bases at J, with 13 bases in the middle. Germline CDR1 and CDR2: SGHRS and YFSETQ. The CDR3 length is 15 residues. The CDR3 bases are TGCGCCAGCAGCTGGCAGGGAGGGGGCACCGGGGAGCTGTTTTTT. It specifies CASSWQGGGTGELFF.

This clone came up a few times. The genes are TRBV7-8 and TRBJ1-4, with a weak D call TRBD1 (6 bases). Trimming cost V 8 bases and J 3 bases, with 16 bases left between them. Germline V gives CDR1 SGHVS, CDR2 FQNEAQ. The length of the CDR3 is 15 residues. The CDR3 is CASAKSTGPNEKLFF. CDR3 coding DNA: TGTGCCAGCGCCAAGTCCACAGGGCCTAATGAAAAACTGTTTTTT.

V and J are TRBV28 and TRBJ2-3; D is perhaps TRBD2 (5 bases). Germline-derived CDR1 and CDR2 are MDHEN and SYDVKM. This CDR3 has 13 residues. The ends were cut back, 3 bases at V and 2 bases at J, with 6 bases in the middle. CDR3 sequence reads: CASSLRATDTQYF. The DNA of the CDR3 is TGTGCCAGCAGTTTGAGGGCCACAGATACGCAGTATTTT.

V is TRBV6-5 and J is TRBJ1-4; a weak D match, TRBD1 (6 bases). Trimming removed 5 bases at V and 0 bases at J, with 7 bases between. The CDR3 length is 14 residues. Germline CDR1 is MNHEY and CDR2 is SVGAGI. This chain's CDR3 is CASSNRATNEKLFF. As DNA, the CDR3 is TGTGCCAGCAGTAACAGGGCAACTAATGAAAAACTGTTTTTT.

J is TRBJ1-5 and V is TRBV4-3, with D uncertain. The V end lost 0 bases, the J end lost 2 bases, and 17 bases lay between the germline ends. This CDR3 region has 18 residues. CDR1 and CDR2 (germline): LGHNA, YSLEER. The CDR3: CASSQERGGGVGNQPQHF. CDR3 nucleotide sequence: TGCGCCAGCAGCCAAGAACGGGGTGGCGGGGTCGGCAATCAGCCCCAGCATTTT.

CDR3 coding DNA: TGTGCCAGCACCGACAGCTCCTATAATTCACCCCTCCACTTT. This gives the protein CASTDSSYNSPLHF. The rearrangement links TRBV6-6 to TRBJ1-6; D perhaps matches TRBD1 (5 bases). The germline V gene encodes CDR1 MNHNY and CDR2 SVGAGI (reference sequence). The CDR3 loop spans 14 amino acids. The ends were cut back, 7 bases at V and 0 bases at J, with 7 bases in the middle.

The J gene is TRBJ1-2, the V gene TRBV27, with 8 bases lining up with TRBD1. Trimming removed 4 bases from V and 3 bases from J; junction bases left unmatched: 10. Germline V gene lookup returns CDR1 MNHEY and CDR2 SMNVEV (reference sequence). The CDR3 covers 16 residues. The CDR3 is CASSYGQGRGDYGYTF. CDR3 bases: TGTGCCAGCAGTTATGGACAGGGACGGGGGGACTATGGCTACACCTTC.

The V gene is TRBV6-1, the J gene TRBJ2-3, with D tentatively TRBD2 (7 bases). The CDR3 spans 15 residues. V lost 0 bases to trimming and J lost 6 bases, with 13 bases between them. Germline values: CDR1 MNHNS, CDR2 SASEGT. The CDR3 is CASSEAGGAWDTQYF. The CDR3 DNA follows: TGTGCCAGCAGTGAAGCAGGGGGGGCTTGGGATACGCAGTATTTT.

The chain recombines TRBV6-6 with TRBJ1-5, with a tentative D call TRBD1 (5 bases). V was trimmed by 8 bases and J by 3 bases, leaving 14 bases between them. The CDR3 is 14 residues long. Germline values: CDR1 MNHNY, CDR2 SVGAGI (reference sequence). The CDR3 protein is CASLRDPSNQPQHF. CDR3 bases: TGTGCCAGCTTGCGGGACCCCTCCAATCAGCCCCAGCATTTT.

This chain links TRBV6-6 with TRBJ1-6; 11 bases map to TRBD1. With 7 bases clipped from V and 9 bases from J, the junction kept 8 bases outside the gene matches. Germline V lookup: CDR1 MNHNY, CDR2 SVGAGI (reference sequence). The CDR3 is 15 amino acids. CDR3 bases: TGTGCCAGCAATGTACCTGGGACAGGGGGTTCACCCCTCCACTTT. Encoded protein: CASNVPGTGGSPLHF.

V and J are TRBV30 and TRBJ2-7; maybe TRBD1 (6 bases). V lost 1 base and J 4 bases, leaving 8 bases between the germline ends. CDR1 and CDR2 from the germline V gene are GTSNPN and SVGIG (reference sequence). The CDR3 has 12 amino acids. The CDR3 DNA is TGTGCCTGGAGTGAACAGGGATACGAGCAGTACTTC. Its translation is CAWSEQGYEQYF.

The chain couples TRBV18 to TRBJ2-7; TRBD1 agrees at 10 bases. Germline V gene sequence: CDR1 KGHSH, CDR2 LQKENI. The CDR3 contains 14 residues. Trimming removed 2 bases from V and 5 bases from J; junction bases left unmatched: 3. Here the CDR3 DNA reads TGTGCCAGCTCACCATCAGGGACAGGGGACGAGCAGTACTTC. Translating it yields CASSPSGTGDEQYF.